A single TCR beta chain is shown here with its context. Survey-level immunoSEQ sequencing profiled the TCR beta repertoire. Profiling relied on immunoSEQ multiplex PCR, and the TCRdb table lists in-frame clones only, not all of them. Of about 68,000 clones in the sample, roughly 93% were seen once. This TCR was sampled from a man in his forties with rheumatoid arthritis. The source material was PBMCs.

The CDR3 reads CASSLAPGPENIQYF. DNA of the CDR3: TGTGCCAGCAGCTTGGCCCCCGGGCCAGAAAACATTCAGTACTTC. The chain joins TRBV5-6 to TRBJ2-4; D gene unclear. V was shortened by 0 bases and J by 5 bases, with 12 bases between the two germline ends. Germline lookup yields CDR1 SGHDT and CDR2 YYEEEE. This CDR3 has 15 residues.